One and the same sample provided the 26 T cell receptor beta chains below, sequenced in a study of blood T cells in healthy people across ages. Using a J-beta primer mix together with a sample-barcoded 5' primer, a second PCR was run for roughly 6 to 11 cycles. TCRdb re-derived calls from the 5' RACE reads in MiXCR, one entry per CDR3 protein. Of about 1.1 million distinct CDR3 sequences in the sample, roughly two fifths were seen once. The sample was blood. Every receptor here comes from a man aged 18 to 30 in good health.

This sequence joins TRBV29-1 and TRBJ1-5; D gene unclear. With 4 bases removed from V and 4 bases from J, the gap between germline ends came to 11 bases. The V gene's germline CDR1 is SQVTM and CDR2 ANQGSEA. The CDR3 has 13 amino acids. The CDR3 loop reads CSVVGEKNQPQHF. The CDR3 nucleotides read TGCAGCGTTGTTGGGGAAAAGAATCAGCCCCAGCATTTT.

Notes on this clonotype: A clone one base away is much larger, so this may be a read error. The V gene is TRBV10-3, the J gene TRBJ2-1; 9 positions agree with TRBD2. The CDR3 is 15 residues long. Germline CDR1 ENHRY, CDR2 SYGVKD. CDR3 sequence reads: CAIGDERGELNEQFF. The CDR3 DNA reads TGTGCCATCGGTGACGAGCGGGGGGAGTTAAATGAGCAGTTCTTC.

Details on this clonotype: At one of its ends the junction is not consistent with the germline gene, which may arise from a read error. This chain uses TRBV18 with TRBJ2-3; 10 bases are shared with TRBD2. This CDR3 comprises 17 residues. Germline V gene lookup returns CDR1 KGHSH and CDR2 LQKENI. CDR3 region: CASSSFASGGLKDTQYF. As DNA, the CDR3 is TGCGCCAGCTCGTCCTTCGCTAGCGGGGGATTAAAAGATACGCAGTATTTT.

The J gene is TRBJ2-3, the V gene TRBV15, with TRBD1 matching 7 bases. Trimming took 3 bases from V and 1 from J; bases not matched to a gene: 7. Germline CDR1 reads LNHNV; CDR2 reads YYDKDF (reference sequence). CDR3 length equals 16 residues. The CDR3, as DNA: TGTGCCACCAGCAGGAGACAGGGTCGCGGCACAGATACGCAGTATTTT. It encodes CATSRRQGRGTDTQYF.

This clonotype was detected a few times. The rearrangement uses TRBV29-1 and TRBJ1-1, with D possibly being TRBD1 (6 bases). This CDR3 has 12 amino acids. Germline lookup yields CDR1 SQVTM and CDR2 ANQGSEA. Between the trimmed V and J ends, which lost 4 bases and 1 base, there was a span of 7 bases. CDR3 coding DNA: TGCAGCGTTGGGACAGCGAACACTGAAGCTTTCTTT. Translated, it gives CSVGTANTEAFF.

This rearrangement joins TRBV3-1 to TRBJ2-7; D may be TRBD2 (7 bases). The germline V and J ends were trimmed by 4 bases and 7 bases, with 20 bases remaining between them. CDR3 length: 15 residues. Germline V gene sequence: CDR1 LGHDT, CDR2 YNNKEL (reference sequence). This CDR3 is CASSPHGGRLNEQYF. The CDR3 DNA is TGTGCCAGCAGCCCACACGGGGGGCGTTTAAATGAGCAGTACTTC.

The CDR3 loop is CASSLRAGKGGYTF. In nucleotides, the CDR3 is TGTGCCAGCAGCTTAAGGGCAGGGAAGGGAGGCTACACCTTC. The chain joins TRBV7-3 to TRBJ1-2, with a tentative D call TRBD1 (5 bases). V was cut by 1 base and J by 8 bases, with 14 bases left in between. The CDR3 spans 14 residues. CDR1 and CDR2 (germline): SGHTA, FQGTGA.

This clonotype was counted only a few times. The rearrangement links TRBV7-2 to TRBJ1-2; D not resolved. Germline lookup yields CDR1 SGHTA and CDR2 FQGNSA. V was trimmed by 1 base and J by 2 bases, leaving 14 bases between them. This CDR3 is 16 amino acids long. The CDR3 nucleotides are TGTGCCAGCAGCTTAGTAGGTGGGCAGGAAAACTATGGCTACACCTTC. Amino acids: CASSLVGGQENYGYTF.

At least ten counts were recorded for this clonotype. One end of the junction does not line up with germline, which may come from a read error. J is TRBJ1-5 and V is TRBV7-9, with D possibly TRBD1 on 5 matching bases. From germline, CDR1 is SEHNR and CDR2 FQNEAQ (reference sequence). The CDR3 extends over 15 amino acids. CDR3 region: CASSLGGTGNQPQHF. Here the CDR3 DNA reads TGCGCCAGCAGCTTGGGTGGGACGGGCAATCAGCCCCAGCATTTT.

The chain recombines TRBV29-1 with TRBJ2-1, with 9 bases fitting TRBD2. Germline V gene data show CDR1 as SQVTM and CDR2 as ANQGSEA. This CDR3 contains 15 residues. J lost 4 bases, V lost 2 bases, and 6 bases had no gene match. The CDR3 region is CSVELGGGVYNEQFF. The CDR3, as DNA: TGCAGCGTTGAACTGGGCGGGGGGGTATACAATGAGCAGTTCTTC.

This clonotype was seen once. The chain links TRBV5-1 to TRBJ2-1, with D hard to call. The J call is uncertain, as TRBJ2-7 better fits the DNA end. This CDR3 comprises 18 residues. Germline V gene sequence: CDR1 SGHRS, CDR2 YFSETQ. The CDR3 nucleotides read TGCGCCAGCAGCCTCGCGGCGGTGACTCAAAGCTCCTACAATGAGCAGTACTTC. This gives the protein CASSLAAVTQSSYNEQYF.

This clonotype has only a few counts. The rearrangement uses TRBV10-3 and TRBJ2-3; 8 positions match TRBD1. The germline V gene has CDR1 ENHRY and CDR2 SYGVKD. CDR3 size: 14 residues. Trimming took 5 bases from V and 0 from J; bases not matched to a gene: 1. In DNA form, the CDR3 reads TGTGCCATCAGTCCAGGGGGCAGCACAGATACGCAGTATTTT. It yields the protein CAISPGGSTDTQYF.

The chain uses TRBV20-1 and TRBJ1-4; D remains unclear. Germline V CDR1 and CDR2: DFQATT, SNEGSKA (reference sequence). The CDR3 length is 15 residues. Deletions cut 5 bases from V and 1 base from J, with 14 bases between. CDR3 DNA: TGCAGTGCTGGTTCCTCACGGAAAACTAATGAAAAACTGTTTTTT. Protein product: CSAGSSRKTNEKLFF.

This clonotype has just a few counts. The chain carries TRBV20-1 and TRBJ1-4, with a possible D match to TRBD1 (5 bases). The CDR3 runs 14 residues. Germline V gives CDR1 DFQATT, CDR2 SNEGSKA (reference sequence). Trimming removed 0 bases at V and 8 bases at J, with 13 bases between. In DNA, the CDR3 is TGCAGTGCTAGAGATGGTGGGGCTCGGGAAAAACTGTTTTTT. This gives the protein CSARDGGAREKLFF.

About this clonotype: The junction departs from germline at one end; a sequencing error may be responsible. The chain combines TRBV4-3 with TRBJ2-5, with 9 bases matching TRBD2. The germline gives CDR1 LGHNA, CDR2 YSLEER. CDR3 size: 17 residues. This CDR3 reads CASSQDRALAGYNEQYF. The CDR3 bases are TGCGCCAGTAGCCAAGATCGCGCCCTAGCGGGATACAATGAGCAGTACTTC.

V gene TRBV28 combines with J gene TRBJ1-1, with a tentative D call TRBD1 (6 bases). CDR3 length: 14 residues. Trimming shortened V by 3 bases and J by 5 bases, and 13 bases separated the two germline ends. The germline V gene has CDR1 MDHEN and CDR2 SYDVKM. The CDR3 reads CASSLLDQGTEAFF. The CDR3 DNA reads TGTGCCAGCAGTTTGCTCGACCAGGGGACTGAAGCTTTCTTT.

This clonotype was seen at least ten times. CDR3 residues: CASSFGLNTEAFF. CDR3 in DNA: TGTGCCAGCAGCTTCGGCTTGAACACTGAAGCTTTCTTT. The gene calls are TRBV12-3 or TRBV12-4 and TRBJ1-1; no definite D call. V dropped 6 bases and J dropped 0 bases, with 8 bases sitting between them. CDR3 length equals 13 residues.

With respect to this clonotype: A read error may produce the germline difference seen at one junction end. The chain couples TRBV12-3 or TRBV12-4 to TRBJ1-2; the D is unclear. The CDR3 has 12 amino acids. CDR3 residues: CASRLEIYGYTF. CDR3 bases: TGTGCCAGCAGGTTAGAAATCTATGGCTACACCTTC.

The chain joins TRBV12-3 or TRBV12-4 to TRBJ2-1, with D possibly matching TRBD2 (6 bases). This CDR3 spans 16 amino acids. V was clipped by 2 bases and J by 3 bases, with 14 bases between them. In DNA form, the CDR3 reads TGTGCCAGCAGTTTAAGGGCGGGGACCATCTACAATGAGCAGTTCTTC. This gives the protein CASSLRAGTIYNEQFF.

The gene calls are TRBV6-2 or TRBV6-3 and TRBJ1-5; no definite D call. Trimming shortened V by 6 bases and J by 8 bases, and 17 bases separated the two germline ends. From germline, CDR1 is MNHEY and CDR2 SVGEGT. The CDR3 totals 14 residues. CDR3 bases: TGTGCCAGCAGCCCGGGGATGATTGCGGAGCCCCAGCATTTT. Translation gives CASSPGMIAEPQHF.

V and J are TRBV5-1 and TRBJ2-1; D call uncertain. In germline, CDR1 is SGHRS, CDR2 YFSETQ. This CDR3 region has 13 residues. V was cut by 4 bases and J by 10 bases, with 15 bases left in between. The CDR3 nucleotides read TGCGCCAGCAGCCACGCAAGGGTAACAGAGCAGTTCTTC. Its protein product is CASSHARVTEQFF.

The genes are TRBV4-2 and TRBJ2-2, with D perhaps TRBD1 (6 bases). Trimming pared 1 base from V and 3 bases from J, leaving 12 bases between. The CDR3 loop spans 16 amino acids. CDR1 and CDR2 from the germline V gene are LGHNA and YNFKEQ. This chain's CDR3 is CASSQVSGGYTGELFF. The CDR3 coding sequence is TGTGCCAGCAGCCAAGTCTCTGGGGGCTACACCGGGGAGCTGTTTTTT.

This clonotype has just one count. The chain joins TRBV7-9 to TRBJ2-7; tentative D call: TRBD1 (6 bases). Germline assignment: CDR1 SEHNR and CDR2 FQNEAQ (reference sequence). The CDR3 contains 16 residues. Trimming removed 1 base at V and 5 bases at J, with 18 bases between. The CDR3 spells CASSLGGMTGSNEQYF. For the CDR3, the DNA is TGTGCCAGCAGCTTAGGGGGCATGACAGGTTCCAACGAGCAGTACTTC.

This clonotype has ten or more counts. This rearrangement joins TRBV20-1 to TRBJ1-2, with D tentatively TRBD1 (5 bases). From germline, CDR1 is DFQATT and CDR2 SNEGSKA (reference sequence). The CDR3 extends over 12 amino acids. V was clipped by 6 bases and J by 4 bases, with 12 bases between them. This chain's CDR3 is CSAIRDLYGYTF. The CDR3 coding sequence is TGCAGTGCCATCCGGGACCTCTATGGCTACACCTTC.

The rearrangement links TRBV6-2 or TRBV6-3 to TRBJ2-7, with unresolved D. The end of the DNA aligns better with TRBJ2-5, so the J call may be wrong. The germline CDR1 and CDR2 sequences are MNHEY and SVGEGT. The CDR3 is 12 residues long. CDR3 protein: CATISRTETQYF. The DNA for the CDR3 is TGTGCCACCATTTCCCGAACAGAGACCCAGTACTTC.

For this clonotype: This may arise from a read error, as a much more abundant clone is one base away. This chain joins TRBV10-3 and TRBJ2-5, with 9 nucleotides matching TRBD1. The germline V gene has CDR1 ENHRY and CDR2 SYGVKD. This CDR3 has 16 residues. V dropped 6 bases and J dropped 11; count of bases not matched to a gene: 19. This chain's CDR3 is CAIRTSTGGSYNEQYF. The CDR3 nucleotides are TGTGCCATCAGGACCTCTACAGGGGGCTCCTACAATGAGCAGTACTTC.